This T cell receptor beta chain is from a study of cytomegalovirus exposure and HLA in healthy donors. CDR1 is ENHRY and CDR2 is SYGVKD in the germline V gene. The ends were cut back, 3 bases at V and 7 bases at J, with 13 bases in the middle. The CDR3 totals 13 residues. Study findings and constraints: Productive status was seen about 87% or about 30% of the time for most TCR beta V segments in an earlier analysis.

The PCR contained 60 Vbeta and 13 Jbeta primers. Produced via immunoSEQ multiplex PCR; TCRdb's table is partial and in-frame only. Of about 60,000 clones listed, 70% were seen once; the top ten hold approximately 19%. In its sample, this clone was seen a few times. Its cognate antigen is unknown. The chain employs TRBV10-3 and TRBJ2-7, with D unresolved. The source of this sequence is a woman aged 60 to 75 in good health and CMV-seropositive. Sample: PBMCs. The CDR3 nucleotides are TGTGCCATCAGTGATGGGCTCCCCCTGGAGCAGTACTTC. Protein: CAISDGLPLEQYF.